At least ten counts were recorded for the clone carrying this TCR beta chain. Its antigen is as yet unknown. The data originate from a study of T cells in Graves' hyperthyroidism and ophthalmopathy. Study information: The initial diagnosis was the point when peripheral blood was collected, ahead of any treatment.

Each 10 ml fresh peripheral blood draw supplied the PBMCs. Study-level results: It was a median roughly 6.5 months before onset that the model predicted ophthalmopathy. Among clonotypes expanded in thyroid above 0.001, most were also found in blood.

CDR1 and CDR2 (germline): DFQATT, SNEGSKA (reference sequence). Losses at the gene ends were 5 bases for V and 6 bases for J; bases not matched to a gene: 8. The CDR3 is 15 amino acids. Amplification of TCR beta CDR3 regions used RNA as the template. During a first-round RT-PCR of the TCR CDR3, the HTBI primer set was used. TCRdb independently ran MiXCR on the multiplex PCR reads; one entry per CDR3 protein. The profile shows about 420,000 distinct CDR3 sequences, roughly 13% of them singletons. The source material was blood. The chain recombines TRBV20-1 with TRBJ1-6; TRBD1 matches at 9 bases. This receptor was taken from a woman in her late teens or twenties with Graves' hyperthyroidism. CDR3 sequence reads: CSAYGQGRRNSPLHF. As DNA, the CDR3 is TGCAGTGCTTATGGACAGGGGAGACGTAATTCACCCCTCCACTTT.